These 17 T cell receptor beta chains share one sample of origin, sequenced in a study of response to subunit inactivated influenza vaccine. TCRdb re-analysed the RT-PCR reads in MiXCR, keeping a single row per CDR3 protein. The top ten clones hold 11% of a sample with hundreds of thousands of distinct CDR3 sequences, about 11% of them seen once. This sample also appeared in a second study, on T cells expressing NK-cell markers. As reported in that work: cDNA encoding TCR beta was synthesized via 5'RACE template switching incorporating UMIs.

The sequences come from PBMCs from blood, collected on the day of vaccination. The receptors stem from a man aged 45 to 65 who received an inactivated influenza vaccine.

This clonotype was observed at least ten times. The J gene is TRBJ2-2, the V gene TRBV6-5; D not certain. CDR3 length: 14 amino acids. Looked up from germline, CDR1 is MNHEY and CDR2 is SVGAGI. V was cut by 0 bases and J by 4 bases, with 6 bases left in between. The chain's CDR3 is CASSYSESTGELFF. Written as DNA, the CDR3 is TGTGCCAGCAGTTACTCGGAATCCACCGGGGAGCTGTTTTTT.

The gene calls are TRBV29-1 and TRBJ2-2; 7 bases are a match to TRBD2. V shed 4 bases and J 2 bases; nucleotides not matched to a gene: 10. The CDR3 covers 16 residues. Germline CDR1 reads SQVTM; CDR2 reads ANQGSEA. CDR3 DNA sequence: TGCAGCGTTGCCCTCGCCGGGAGGAGAAACACCGGGGAGCTGTTTTTT. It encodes CSVALAGRRNTGELFF.

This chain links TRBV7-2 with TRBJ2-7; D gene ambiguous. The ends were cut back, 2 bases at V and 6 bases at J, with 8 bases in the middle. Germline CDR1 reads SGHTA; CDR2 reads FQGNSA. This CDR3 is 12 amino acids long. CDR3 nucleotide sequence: TGTGCCAGCAGCTTACTCGCGAGCGAGCAGTACTTC. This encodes CASSLLASEQYF.

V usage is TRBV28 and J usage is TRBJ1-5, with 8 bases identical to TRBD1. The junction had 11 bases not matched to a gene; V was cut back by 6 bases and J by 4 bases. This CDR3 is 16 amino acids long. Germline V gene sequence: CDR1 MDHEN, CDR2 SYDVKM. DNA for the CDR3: TGTGCCAGCAGCAACGGACAGGGAATAGAGAATCAGCCCCAGCATTTT. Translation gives CASSNGQGIENQPQHF.

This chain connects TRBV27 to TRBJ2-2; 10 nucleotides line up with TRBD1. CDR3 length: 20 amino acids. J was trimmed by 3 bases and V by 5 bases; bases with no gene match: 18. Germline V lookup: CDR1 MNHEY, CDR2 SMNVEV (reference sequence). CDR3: CASSPQTGTGVYRDTGELFF. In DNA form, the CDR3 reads TGTGCCAGCAGTCCCCAAACCGGGACAGGGGTATACAGGGACACCGGGGAGCTGTTTTTT.

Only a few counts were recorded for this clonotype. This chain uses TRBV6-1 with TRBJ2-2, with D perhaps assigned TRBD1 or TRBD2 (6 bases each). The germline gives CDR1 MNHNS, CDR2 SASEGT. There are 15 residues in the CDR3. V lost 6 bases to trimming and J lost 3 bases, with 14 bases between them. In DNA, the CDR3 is TGTGCCAGCAGACCCCCTAGGGGGGACACCGGGGAGCTGTTTTTT. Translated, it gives CASRPPRGDTGELFF.

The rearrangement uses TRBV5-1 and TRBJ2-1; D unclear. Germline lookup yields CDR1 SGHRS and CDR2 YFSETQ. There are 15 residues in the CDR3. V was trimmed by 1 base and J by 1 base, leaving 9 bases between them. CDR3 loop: CASSLYDGSYNEQFF. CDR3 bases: TGCGCCAGCAGCTTGTACGACGGTTCCTACAATGAGCAGTTCTTC.

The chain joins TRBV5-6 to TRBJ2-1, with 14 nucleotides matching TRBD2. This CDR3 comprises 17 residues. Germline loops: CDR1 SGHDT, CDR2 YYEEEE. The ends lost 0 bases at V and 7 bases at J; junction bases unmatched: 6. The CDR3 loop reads CASSLEGLAGEGNEQFF. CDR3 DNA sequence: TGTGCCAGCAGCTTGGAGGGACTAGCGGGAGAAGGGAATGAGCAGTTCTTC.

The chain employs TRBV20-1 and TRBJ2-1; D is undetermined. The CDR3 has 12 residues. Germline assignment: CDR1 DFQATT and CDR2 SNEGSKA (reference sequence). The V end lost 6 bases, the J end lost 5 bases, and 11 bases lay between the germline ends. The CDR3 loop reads CSANEGNNEQFF. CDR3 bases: TGCAGTGCCAACGAAGGAAACAATGAGCAGTTCTTC.

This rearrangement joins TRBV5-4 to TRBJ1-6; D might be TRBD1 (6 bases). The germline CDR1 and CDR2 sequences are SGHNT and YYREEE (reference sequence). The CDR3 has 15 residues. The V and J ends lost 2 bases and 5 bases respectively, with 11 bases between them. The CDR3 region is CASSLQGRDNSPLHF. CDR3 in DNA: TGTGCCAGCAGCTTACAGGGAAGGGATAATTCACCCCTCCACTTT.

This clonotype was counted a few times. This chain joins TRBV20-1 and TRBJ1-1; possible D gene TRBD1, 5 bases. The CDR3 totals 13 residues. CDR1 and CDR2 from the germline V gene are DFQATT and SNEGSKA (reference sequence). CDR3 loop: CSAGGPSNTEAFF. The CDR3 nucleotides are TGCAGCGCCGGGGGTCCTTCGAACACTGAAGCTTTCTTT.

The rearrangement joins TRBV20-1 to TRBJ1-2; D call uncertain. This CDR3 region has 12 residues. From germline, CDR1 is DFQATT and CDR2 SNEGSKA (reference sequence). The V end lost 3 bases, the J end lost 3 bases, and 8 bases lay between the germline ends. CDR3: CSARGSDYGYTF. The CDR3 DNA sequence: TGCAGTGCTAGGGGAAGCGACTATGGCTACACCTTC.

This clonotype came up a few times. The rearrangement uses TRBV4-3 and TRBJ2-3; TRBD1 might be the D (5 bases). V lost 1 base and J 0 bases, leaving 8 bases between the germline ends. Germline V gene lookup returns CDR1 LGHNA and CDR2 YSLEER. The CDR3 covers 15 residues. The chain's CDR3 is CASSQAGQSTDTQYF. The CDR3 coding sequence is TGCGCCAGCAGCCAAGCAGGGCAGAGCACAGATACGCAGTATTTT.

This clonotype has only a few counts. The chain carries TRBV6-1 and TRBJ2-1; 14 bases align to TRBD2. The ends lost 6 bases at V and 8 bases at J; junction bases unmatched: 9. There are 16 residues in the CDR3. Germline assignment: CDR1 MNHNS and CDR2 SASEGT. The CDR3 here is CASRGTSGSFVYEQFF. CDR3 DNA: TGTGCCAGCAGAGGGACTAGCGGGAGTTTCGTTTATGAGCAGTTCTTC.

The CDR3 here is CATSDSSPGIMGEQFF. Here the CDR3 DNA reads TGTGCCACCAGTGACTCCTCCCCGGGGATAATGGGTGAGCAGTTCTTC. This chain links TRBV24-1 with TRBJ2-1; tentative D call: TRBD2 (5 bases). V lost 4 bases and J 9 bases, leaving 21 bases between the germline ends. There are 16 residues in the CDR3. In germline, CDR1 is KGHDR, CDR2 SFDVKD.

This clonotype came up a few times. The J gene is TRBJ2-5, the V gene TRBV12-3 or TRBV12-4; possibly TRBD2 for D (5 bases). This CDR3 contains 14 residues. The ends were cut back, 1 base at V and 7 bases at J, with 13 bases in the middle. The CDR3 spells CASSLDGISGTQYF. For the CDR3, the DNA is TGTGCCAGCAGTTTAGACGGGATCAGCGGGACCCAGTACTTC.

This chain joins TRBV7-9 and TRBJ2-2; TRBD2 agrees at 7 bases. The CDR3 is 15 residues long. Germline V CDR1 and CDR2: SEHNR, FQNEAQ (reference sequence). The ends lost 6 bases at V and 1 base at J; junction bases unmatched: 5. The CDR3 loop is CASSGTSENTGELFF. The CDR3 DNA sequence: TGTGCCAGCAGTGGCACTAGCGAGAACACCGGGGAGCTGTTTTTT.